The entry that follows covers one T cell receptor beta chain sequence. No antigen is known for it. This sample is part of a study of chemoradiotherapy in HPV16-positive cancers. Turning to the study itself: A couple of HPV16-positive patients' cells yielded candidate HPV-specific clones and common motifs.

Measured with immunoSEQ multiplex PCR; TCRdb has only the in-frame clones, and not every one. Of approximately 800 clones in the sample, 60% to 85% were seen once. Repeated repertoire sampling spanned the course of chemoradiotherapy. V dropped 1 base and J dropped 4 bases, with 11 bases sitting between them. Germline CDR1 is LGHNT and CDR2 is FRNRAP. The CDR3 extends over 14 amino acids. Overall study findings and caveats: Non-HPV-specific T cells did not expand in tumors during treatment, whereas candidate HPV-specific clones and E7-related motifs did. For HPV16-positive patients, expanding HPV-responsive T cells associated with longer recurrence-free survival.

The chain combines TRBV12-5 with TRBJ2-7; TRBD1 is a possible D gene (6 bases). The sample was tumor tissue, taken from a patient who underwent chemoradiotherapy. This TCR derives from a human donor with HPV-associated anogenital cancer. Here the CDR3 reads CASGLGTARYEQYF. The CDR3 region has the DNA TGTGCTAGTGGTTTGGGGACAGCGAGATACGAGCAGTACTTC.